This T cell receptor (beta chain) appears in the sequencing data of a study of cytomegalovirus exposure and HLA in healthy donors. Overall study results and limits: CMV antigen specificity was confirmed in vitro for three CMV-associated chains. Reports credit the classifier with highly specific, highly sensitive diagnosis of cytomegalovirus status. Most TCR sequences proved rare, with some public TCRs found in many donors. Cytomegalovirus association was listed for approximately 150 TCR beta chains.

A note on this clone: No antigen is known for it.

TCRdb keeps only in-frame clones here, not all; method: immunoSEQ multiplex PCR. The sample has about 160,000 clones, 86% seen once. Germline loops: CDR1 LGHNA, CDR2 YNFKEQ. Trimming removed 2 bases at V and 7 bases at J, with 23 bases between. The CDR3 runs to 17 residues. The chain carries TRBV4-2 and TRBJ1-1; tentative D call: TRBD1 (6 bases). Sequencing used PBMCs. This clonotype was obtained from a young woman in good health and CMV-seronegative. CDR3 coding DNA: TGTGCCAGCAGCCAACGACCCTCACAGGGAGCGGGGCTTGAAGCTTTCTTT. This codes for CASSQRPSQGAGLEAFF.